This T cell receptor (beta chain) was sequenced for a study of cytotoxic CD8 clonotypes in ibrutinib-treated CLL. Sequenced by immunoSEQ multiplex PCR; TCRdb stores in-frame clones only, minus some. The repertoire holds 150,000 to 200,000 clones, with roughly four fifths as singletons. Material: PBMCs, obtained after 12 months of ibrutinib treatment. The TCR was taken from a human donor with chronic lymphocytic leukemia.

CDR3 residues: CASSPDRNEQFF. The CDR3 nucleotides are TGTGCCAGTAGTCCGGACAGGAATGAGCAGTTCTTC. This chain joins TRBV19 and TRBJ2-1; 7 bases map to TRBD1. With 5 bases clipped from V and 7 bases from J, the junction kept 2 bases outside the gene matches. CDR3 length: 12 amino acids. Germline lookup yields CDR1 LNHDA and CDR2 SQIVND (reference sequence).